The 28 T cell receptor beta chains below were found in one sample sequenced in a study of cytomegalovirus exposure and HLA in healthy donors. Here immunoSEQ multiplex PCR was the method, and the copy in TCRdb shows in-frame clones only, minus some. In the table there are tens of thousands of clones, 80% to 95% of which are singletons. Sequencing was performed on PBMCs. The receptor set was obtained from a woman in her 30s in good health and CMV-seronegative.

The gene calls are TRBV4-3 and TRBJ1-2, with TRBD1 matching over 7 bases. The CDR3 extends over 15 amino acids. CDR1 and CDR2 from the germline V gene are LGHNA and YSLEER. V shed 1 base, J shed 4 bases, and the junction held 6 bases outside the gene matches. CDR3 region: CASSQVGQGGYGYTF. The DNA for the CDR3 is TGCGCCAGCAGCCAAGTCGGCCAGGGGGGCTATGGCTACACCTTC.

The CDR3 nucleotides read TGTGCCAGCAGCCCTCCCGCCGGGACAAAGGGCTACGAGCAGTACTTC. It yields the protein CASSPPAGTKGYEQYF. V and J are TRBV13 and TRBJ2-7; TRBD1 might be the D (6 bases). V lost 5 bases to trimming and J lost 3 bases, with 20 bases between them. CDR3 length: 16 amino acids. Germline V gene data show CDR1 as PRHDT and CDR2 as FYEKMQ (reference sequence).

The chain combines TRBV11-2 with TRBJ2-1; 13 nucleotides agree with TRBD2. Germline trimming cut 0 bases from V and 15 bases from J; bases unmatched to any gene: 8. Per germline, CDR1 SGHAT and CDR2 FQNNGV. The CDR3 runs 15 residues. CDR3 nucleotide sequence: TGTGCCAGCAGCTTAGATCCGGGACTAGCGGGGACCCTGTTCTTC. This gives the protein CASSLDPGLAGTLFF. Filled out from reference TRBV11-2 and TRBJ2-1, the complete variable domain reads EAGVAQSPRYKIIEKRQSVAFWCNPISGHATLYWYQQILGQGPKLLIQFQNNGVVDDSQLPKDRFSAERLKGVDSTLKIQPAKLEDSAVYLCASSLDPGLAGTLFFGPGTRLTVL.

This clone was observed once. The rearrangement links TRBV11-2 to TRBJ2-7; 11 nucleotides align to TRBD1. V lost 6 bases to trimming and J lost 4 bases; unmatched junction nucleotides: 11. CDR3 length: 16 residues. Germline values: CDR1 SGHAT, CDR2 FQNNGV. The CDR3 loop is CASRHPAGDRGYEQYF. CDR3 DNA sequence: TGTGCCAGCAGACACCCCGCTGGGGACAGGGGGTACGAGCAGTACTTC.

The chain recombines TRBV28 with TRBJ2-2, with D tentatively TRBD1 (5 bases). Trimming removed 5 bases at V and 4 bases at J, with 11 bases between. CDR3 size: 14 residues. Germline loops: CDR1 MDHEN, CDR2 SYDVKM. The CDR3: CASSPQGSTGELFF. For the CDR3, the DNA is TGTGCCAGCAGTCCCCAGGGTTCCACCGGGGAGCTGTTTTTT.

CDR3 DNA sequence: TGTGCCTGGAGCTGGGCCCTCCAGGGGATGAAAGGCTACACCTTC. Protein: CAWSWALQGMKGYTF. This chain uses TRBV30 with TRBJ1-2, with D tentatively TRBD1 (6 bases). CDR3 length: 15 amino acids. The germline gives CDR1 GTSNPN, CDR2 SVGIG (reference sequence). V was pared by 3 bases and J by 8 bases, with 22 bases between.

This clone has only a few counts. This chain links TRBV10-3 with TRBJ1-6, with 9 bases aligning to TRBD1. Germline CDR1 reads ENHRY; CDR2 reads SYGVKD. This CDR3 spans 15 amino acids. V lost 6 bases and J lost 10; bases outside the gene matches: 10. The CDR3 here is CAISYRMGQGSPLHF. The CDR3, as DNA: TGTGCCATCAGCTATCGCATGGGACAGGGCTCACCCCTCCACTTT.

The CDR3 region is CASSSDRKNTEAFF. The CDR3 DNA follows: TGTGCCAGCAGCTCGGACAGGAAGAACACTGAAGCTTTCTTT. The chain couples TRBV6-5 to TRBJ1-1, with TRBD1 identical over 7 bases. The germline V gene has CDR1 MNHEY and CDR2 SVGAGI. After removal of 6 bases from V and 1 base from J, the junction contained 5 bases not matched to a gene. The CDR3 totals 14 residues.

The CDR3 loop is CATKGTGMAEAFF. In DNA, the CDR3 is TGTGCCACCAAGGGTACCGGGATGGCTGAAGCTTTCTTT. The chain is built from TRBV6-5 and TRBJ1-1, with unresolved D. This CDR3 comprises 13 residues. V shed 10 bases and J shed 6 bases, with 18 bases lying between them. CDR1 and CDR2 from the germline V gene are MNHEY and SVGAGI.

The sample holds one count of this clone. As DNA, the CDR3 is TGCAGCCTACCTCCGGGACTAGCGGGAGGTTCGGCCTACAATGAGCAGTTCTTC. Amino acids: CSLPPGLAGGSAYNEQFF. The chain has TRBV29-1 and TRBJ2-1; 15 bases fit TRBD2. CDR1 is SQVTM and CDR2 is ANQGSEA in the germline V gene. V shed 8 bases and J 2 bases; nucleotides not matched to a gene: 13. The CDR3 runs 18 residues.

CDR3 residues: CASRRLAGGTDTQYF. CDR3 bases: TGCGCCAGCAGACGACTAGCGGGGGGCACAGATACGCAGTATTTT. V and J are TRBV5-1 and TRBJ2-3; 12 nucleotides line up with TRBD2. This CDR3 contains 15 residues. CDR1 SGHRS and CDR2 YFSETQ come from the germline V gene. J gave up 1 base and V 5 bases, and 2 bases lay outside the gene matches.

The chain carries TRBV5-4 and TRBJ1-1, with D tentatively TRBD1 (6 bases). Germline V gene data show CDR1 as SGHNT and CDR2 as YYREEE (reference sequence). Trimming removed 0 bases at V and 11 bases at J, with 20 bases between. CDR3 length: 15 amino acids. The CDR3 spells CASSLGETGGRGAFF. The CDR3 coding sequence is TGTGCCAGCAGCTTGGGCGAAACGGGGGGGCGTGGCGCTTTCTTT.

The V and J genes are TRBV13 and TRBJ2-7, with 7 bases lining up with TRBD1. The length of the CDR3 is 14 residues. CDR1 and CDR2 (germline): PRHDT, FYEKMQ (reference sequence). V was clipped by 2 bases and J by 1 base; unmatched bases: 2. In DNA, the CDR3 is TGTGCCAGCAGCTTATCAGGGGGATCCTACGAGCAGTACTTC. This encodes CASSLSGGSYEQYF.

CDR3 amino acids: CASSLGQSYNEQFF. The CDR3 bases are TGCGCCAGCAGCTTGGGGCAGTCTTACAATGAGCAGTTCTTC. The V call is TRBV5-1, the J call TRBJ2-1; D is ambiguous. CDR3 size: 14 residues. The V and J ends lost 0 bases and 4 bases respectively, with 8 bases between them. CDR1 and CDR2 (germline): SGHRS, YFSETQ.

This chain links TRBV2 with TRBJ2-1, with 7 bases fitting TRBD2. The CDR3 is 16 residues long. The ends lost 8 bases at V and 3 bases at J; junction bases unmatched: 13. The V gene's germline CDR1 is SNHLY and CDR2 FYNNEI. CDR3 amino acids: CASGTGKSSGYNEQFF. The DNA of the CDR3 is TGTGCCAGCGGCACGGGTAAATCTAGCGGCTACAATGAGCAGTTCTTC.

The table lists this clone with a count of one. The V gene is TRBV7-9, the J gene TRBJ2-2; 8 bases align to TRBD2. Germline CDR1 SEHNR, CDR2 FQNEAQ (reference sequence). V was pared by 5 bases and J by 3 bases, with 5 bases of the junction left unmatched. The CDR3 spans 15 residues. CDR3 protein: CASSPGGGDTGELFF. CDR3 DNA sequence: TGTGCCAGCAGCCCCGGGGGGGGAGACACCGGGGAGCTGTTTTTT.

This sequence joins TRBV11-3 and TRBJ1-5; 9 nucleotides match TRBD1. The CDR3 spans 15 residues. The ends lost 4 bases at V and 4 bases at J; junction bases unmatched: 5. CDR1 and CDR2 from the germline V gene are SGHNT and YENEEA. The CDR3 sequence is CASSCAGTGNQPQHF. Written as DNA, the CDR3 is TGTGCCAGCAGCTGTGCCGGGACAGGGAATCAGCCCCAGCATTTT.

The gene calls are TRBV6-5 and TRBJ2-1; D unclear. The V end lost 0 bases, the J end lost 4 bases, and 4 bases lay between the germline ends. The CDR3 consists of 13 residues. The germline gives CDR1 MNHEY, CDR2 SVGAGI. The chain's CDR3 is CASSYSLYNEQFF. In DNA, the CDR3 is TGTGCCAGCAGTTACTCCCTTTACAATGAGCAGTTCTTC.

The rearrangement uses TRBV19 and TRBJ2-5; 7 positions agree with TRBD1. Per germline, CDR1 LNHDA and CDR2 SQIVND (reference sequence). V gave up 4 bases and J gave up 2 bases; unmatched junction bases: 7. This CDR3 contains 15 residues. CDR3 nucleotide sequence: TGTGCCAGTAGTAGTACGGGACAGCGGCAAGAGACCCAGTACTTC. Translation gives CASSSTGQRQETQYF.

V usage is TRBV19 and J usage is TRBJ2-7; 10 bases line up with TRBD1. Germline-derived CDR1 and CDR2 are LNHDA and SQIVND (reference sequence). The length of the CDR3 is 14 residues. The J segment lost 6 bases and the V segment lost 5 bases, leaving 7 bases of the junction unmatched. The CDR3 DNA sequence: TGTGCCAGTAGTGAACCGGGACAGGGGCCCGAGCAGTACTTC. The encoded protein is CASSEPGQGPEQYF.

The rearrangement uses TRBV28 and TRBJ2-5; D remains unclear. The V end was cut by 10 bases, the J end by 5 bases, with 17 bases between. This CDR3 contains 13 residues. From germline, CDR1 is MDHEN and CDR2 SYDVKM. The CDR3 here is CATLSKRWETQYF. DNA for the CDR3: TGTGCCACCTTATCTAAACGGTGGGAGACCCAGTACTTC.

The rearrangement links TRBV28 to TRBJ2-3; 9 positions match TRBD2. CDR3 length equals 15 residues. Germline assignment: CDR1 MDHEN and CDR2 SYDVKM. J was trimmed by 5 bases and V by 7 bases; bases with no gene match: 10. CDR3 DNA sequence: TGTGCCAGCACCCGGGCGGGAGGGCCGGGAGATACGCAGTATTTT. It encodes CASTRAGGPGDTQYF.

The chain is built from TRBV18 and TRBJ1-3; D is possibly TRBD1 (6 bases). CDR1 is KGHSH and CDR2 is LQKENI in the germline V gene. This CDR3 is built from 14 residues. V was clipped by 6 bases and J by 0 bases, with 9 bases between them. CDR3 loop: CASSRDTSGNTIYF. The CDR3 DNA sequence: TGTGCCAGCTCCCGGGACACCTCTGGAAACACCATATATTTT.

This chain joins TRBV6-5 and TRBJ1-2; D perhaps matches TRBD1 (5 bases). V dropped 0 bases and J dropped 6 bases, with 8 bases sitting between them. The germline V gene encodes CDR1 MNHEY and CDR2 SVGAGI. CDR3 length: 13 amino acids. The CDR3: CASSYSSGNGYTF. The DNA of the CDR3 is TGTGCCAGCAGTTACTCTTCAGGGAATGGCTACACCTTC.

This chain connects TRBV15 to TRBJ1-4; 7 bases fit TRBD1. The junction had 6 bases not matched to a gene; V was cut back by 2 bases and J by 3 bases. Germline V gene data show CDR1 as LNHNV and CDR2 as YYDKDF (reference sequence). This CDR3 comprises 16 residues. This CDR3 is CATSRPTTGSNEKLFF. The DNA of the CDR3 is TGTGCCACCAGCAGACCGACGACAGGGTCTAATGAAAAACTGTTTTTT.

This chain links TRBV11-2 with TRBJ1-1, with 9 bases identical to TRBD1. Per the germline V gene, CDR1 is SGHAT and CDR2 is FQNNGV. The CDR3 is 14 residues long. Trimming at V came to 6 bases and at J to 3 bases, leaving 5 bases not matched to a gene. This chain's CDR3 is CASRLGTGYTEAFF. The CDR3 region has the DNA TGTGCCAGCAGACTGGGGACAGGGTACACTGAAGCTTTCTTT.

This clone was recorded once. The chain couples TRBV18 to TRBJ2-1; perhaps TRBD1 as D (6 bases). The CDR3 runs to 13 residues. Between the trimmed V and J ends, which lost 4 bases and 8 bases, there was a span of 12 bases. CDR1 is KGHSH and CDR2 is LQKENI in the germline V gene. For the CDR3, the DNA is TGTGCCAGCTCACACTCCGAGGGGGATGAGCAGTTCTTC. This encodes CASSHSEGDEQFF. The full variable domain, rest sourced from reference TRBV18 and TRBJ2-1, is NAGVMQNPRHLVRRRGQEARLRCSPMKGHSHVYWYRQLPEEGLKFMVYLQKENIIDESGMPKERFSAEFPKEGPSILRIQQVVRGDSAAYFCASSHSEGDEQFFGPGTRLTVL.

This clone came up once. The chain has TRBV7-9 and TRBJ1-1; possibly TRBD1 for D (5 bases). The CDR3 has 13 residues. Germline V CDR1 and CDR2: SEHNR, FQNEAQ (reference sequence). Trimming left V 0 bases short and J 6 bases short, with 8 bases between. CDR3 region: CASSLAGGAEAFF. Here the CDR3 DNA reads TGTGCCAGCAGCTTAGCGGGGGGAGCTGAAGCTTTCTTT.